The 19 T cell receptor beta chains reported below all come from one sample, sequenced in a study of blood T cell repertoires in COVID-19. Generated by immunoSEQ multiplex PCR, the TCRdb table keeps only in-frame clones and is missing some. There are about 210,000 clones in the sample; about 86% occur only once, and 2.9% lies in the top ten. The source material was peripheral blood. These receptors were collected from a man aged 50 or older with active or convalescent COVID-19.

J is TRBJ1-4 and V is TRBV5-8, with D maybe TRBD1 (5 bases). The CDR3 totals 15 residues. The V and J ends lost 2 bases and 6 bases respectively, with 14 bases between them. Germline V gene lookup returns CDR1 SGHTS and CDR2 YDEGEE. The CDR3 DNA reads TGTGCCAGCAGCTTCGCTTCAGGGTTCGATGAAAAACTGTTTTTT. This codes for CASSFASGFDEKLFF.

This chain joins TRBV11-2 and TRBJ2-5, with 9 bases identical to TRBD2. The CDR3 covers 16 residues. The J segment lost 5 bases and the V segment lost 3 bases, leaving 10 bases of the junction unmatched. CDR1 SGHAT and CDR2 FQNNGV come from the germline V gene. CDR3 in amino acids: CASSFPGLAQRETQYF. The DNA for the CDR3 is TGTGCCAGCAGCTTTCCGGGACTAGCTCAAAGGGAGACCCAGTACTTC.

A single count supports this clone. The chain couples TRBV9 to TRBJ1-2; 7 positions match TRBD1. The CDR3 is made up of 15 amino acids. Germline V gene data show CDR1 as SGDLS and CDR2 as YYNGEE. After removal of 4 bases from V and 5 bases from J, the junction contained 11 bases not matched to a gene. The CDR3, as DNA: TGTGCCAGCAGCCTCGACAGGGCCTCAGGGTATGGCTACACCTTC. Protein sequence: CASSLDRASGYGYTF. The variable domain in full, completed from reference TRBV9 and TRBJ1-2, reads DSGVTQTPKHLITATGQRVTLRCSPRSGDLSVYWYQQSLDQGLQFLIQYYNGEERAKGNILERFSAQQFPDLHSELNLSSLELGDSALYFCASSLDRASGYGYTFGSGTRLTVV.

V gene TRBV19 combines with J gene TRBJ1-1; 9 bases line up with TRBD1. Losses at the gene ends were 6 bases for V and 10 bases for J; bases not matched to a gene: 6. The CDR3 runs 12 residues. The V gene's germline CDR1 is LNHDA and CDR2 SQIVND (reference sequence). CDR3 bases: TGTGCCAGTAGCAATACAGGGGGCCTAGCTTTCTTT. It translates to CASSNTGGLAFF.

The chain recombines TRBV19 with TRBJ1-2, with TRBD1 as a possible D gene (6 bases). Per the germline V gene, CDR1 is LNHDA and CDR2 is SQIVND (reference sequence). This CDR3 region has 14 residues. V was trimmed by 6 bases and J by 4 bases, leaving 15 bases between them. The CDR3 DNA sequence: TGTGCCAGTAGAGGGGGGGCAGACCTCTATGGCTACACCTTC. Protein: CASRGGADLYGYTF.

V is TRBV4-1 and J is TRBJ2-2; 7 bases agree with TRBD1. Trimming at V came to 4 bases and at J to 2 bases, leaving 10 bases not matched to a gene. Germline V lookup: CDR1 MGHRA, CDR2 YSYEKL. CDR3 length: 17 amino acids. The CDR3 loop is CASSPRGTGDNTGELFF. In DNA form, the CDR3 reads TGCGCCAGCAGCCCCCGGGGTACAGGGGATAACACCGGGGAGCTGTTTTTT.

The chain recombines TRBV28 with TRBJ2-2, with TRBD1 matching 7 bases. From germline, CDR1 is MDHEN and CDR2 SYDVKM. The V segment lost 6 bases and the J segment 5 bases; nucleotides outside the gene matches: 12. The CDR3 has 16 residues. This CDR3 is CASSLTGWSTTGELFF. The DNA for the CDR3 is TGTGCCAGCAGCTTGACAGGGTGGTCAACTACCGGGGAGCTGTTTTTT.

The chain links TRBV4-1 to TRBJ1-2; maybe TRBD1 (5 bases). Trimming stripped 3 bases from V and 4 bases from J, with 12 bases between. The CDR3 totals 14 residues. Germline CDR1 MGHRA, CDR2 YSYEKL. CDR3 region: CASSQGGSGYGYTF. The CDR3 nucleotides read TGCGCCAGCAGCCAGGGGGGGTCGGGCTATGGCTACACCTTC.

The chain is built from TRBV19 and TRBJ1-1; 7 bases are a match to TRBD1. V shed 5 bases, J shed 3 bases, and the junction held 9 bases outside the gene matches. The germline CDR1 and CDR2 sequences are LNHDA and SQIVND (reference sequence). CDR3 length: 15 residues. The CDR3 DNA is TGTGCCAGTAGTTGGAGGGGGCAGGGGTACACTGAAGCTTTCTTT. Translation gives CASSWRGQGYTEAFF.

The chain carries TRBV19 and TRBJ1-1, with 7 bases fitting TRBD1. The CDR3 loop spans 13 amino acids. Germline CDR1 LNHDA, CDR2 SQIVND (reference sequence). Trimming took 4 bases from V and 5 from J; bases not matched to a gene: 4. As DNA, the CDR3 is TGTGCCAGTAGTAAAGGGGGCTGGACTGAAGCTTTCTTT. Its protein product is CASSKGGWTEAFF.

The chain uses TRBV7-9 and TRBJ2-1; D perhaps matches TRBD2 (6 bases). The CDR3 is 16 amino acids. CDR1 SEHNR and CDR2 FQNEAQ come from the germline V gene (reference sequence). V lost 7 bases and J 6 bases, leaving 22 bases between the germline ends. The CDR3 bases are TGTGCCAGCACCGAGTTACGGAGCGGGCGGTCCAATGAGCAGTTCTTC. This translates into CASTELRSGRSNEQFF.

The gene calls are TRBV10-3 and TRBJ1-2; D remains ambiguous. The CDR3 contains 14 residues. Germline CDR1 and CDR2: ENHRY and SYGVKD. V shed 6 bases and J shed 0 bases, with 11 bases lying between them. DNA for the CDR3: TGTGCCATCAGACCGACGGAGGCTAACTATGGCTACACCTTC. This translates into CAIRPTEANYGYTF.

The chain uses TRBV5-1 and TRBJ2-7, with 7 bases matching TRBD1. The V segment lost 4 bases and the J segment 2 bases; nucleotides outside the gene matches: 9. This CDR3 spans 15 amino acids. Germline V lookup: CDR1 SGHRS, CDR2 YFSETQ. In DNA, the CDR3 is TGCGCCAGCAGCCCTAGGACAGGAAATACCTACGAGCAGTACTTC. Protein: CASSPRTGNTYEQYF.

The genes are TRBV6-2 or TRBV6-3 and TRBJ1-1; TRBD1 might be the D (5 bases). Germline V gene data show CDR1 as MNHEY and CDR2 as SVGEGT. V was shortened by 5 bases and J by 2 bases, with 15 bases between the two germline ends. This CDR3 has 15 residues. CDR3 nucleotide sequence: TGTGCCAGCAGTCCGAGGATAGGGGCTAACACTGAAGCTTTCTTT. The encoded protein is CASSPRIGANTEAFF.

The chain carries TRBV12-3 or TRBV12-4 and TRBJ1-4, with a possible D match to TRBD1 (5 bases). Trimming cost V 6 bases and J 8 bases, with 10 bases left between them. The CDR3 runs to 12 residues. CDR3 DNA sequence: TGTGCCAGCAGACGACAGTACGAAAAACTGTTTTTT. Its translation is CASRRQYEKLFF.

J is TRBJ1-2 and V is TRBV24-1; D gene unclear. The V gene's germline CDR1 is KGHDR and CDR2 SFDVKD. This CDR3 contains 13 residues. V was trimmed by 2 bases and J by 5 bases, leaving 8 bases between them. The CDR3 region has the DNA TGTGCCACCAGTGATTCTGGTACATATGGCTACACCTTC. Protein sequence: CATSDSGTYGYTF.

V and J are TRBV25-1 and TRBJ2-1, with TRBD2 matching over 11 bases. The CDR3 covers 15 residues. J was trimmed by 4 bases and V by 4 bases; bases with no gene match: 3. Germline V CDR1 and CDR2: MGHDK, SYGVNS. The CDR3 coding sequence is TGTGCCAGCAGTGCGGGACTAGCGGCATACAATGAGCAGTTCTTC. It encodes CASSAGLAAYNEQFF.

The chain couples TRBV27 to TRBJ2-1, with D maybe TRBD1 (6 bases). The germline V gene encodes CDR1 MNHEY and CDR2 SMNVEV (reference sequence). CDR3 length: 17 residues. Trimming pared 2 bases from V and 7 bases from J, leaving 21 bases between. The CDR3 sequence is CASSLPKDSTPTNEQFF. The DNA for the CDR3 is TGTGCCAGCAGTTTACCCAAGGACAGTACCCCCACAAATGAGCAGTTCTTC.

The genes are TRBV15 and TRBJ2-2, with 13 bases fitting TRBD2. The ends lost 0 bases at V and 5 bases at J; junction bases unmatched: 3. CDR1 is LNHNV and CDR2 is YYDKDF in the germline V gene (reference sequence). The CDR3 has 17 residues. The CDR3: CATSRDWTSGRTGELFF. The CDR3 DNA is TGTGCCACCAGCAGAGATTGGACTAGCGGGAGAACCGGGGAGCTGTTTTTT.